The 22 T cell receptor beta chains below all came from one sample that was sequenced in a study of radiotherapy plus CTLA-4 blockade in lung cancer. TCRdb's copy holds only in-frame clones and misses some; the assay was immunoSEQ multiplex PCR. This table holds some 90,000 clones, 75% to 90% found once. Sequencing was performed on peripheral blood, taken from a patient treated with radiotherapy plus ipilimumab. Every receptor here comes from a human donor with non-small cell lung cancer who had a partial response to radiotherapy plus ipilimumab.

The chain employs TRBV5-6 and TRBJ2-1; possibly TRBD1 for D (6 bases). Trimming left V 6 bases short and J 2 bases short, with 12 bases between. Germline CDR1 reads SGHDT; CDR2 reads YYEEEE. The CDR3 spans 14 residues. CDR3 sequence (DNA): TGTGCCAGCACCTGGGACAAGGCCTACAATGAGCAGTTCTTC. Its translation is CASTWDKAYNEQFF.

The count of this clone is one. The DNA for the CDR3 is TGTGCCACCAGCGTCGTAGGGGCCGGGGAGCTGTTTTTT. This sequence encodes CATSVVGAGELFF. The chain has TRBV15 and TRBJ2-2; TRBD1 is a possible D gene (5 bases). Trimming took off 5 bases at V and 6 bases at J, with 10 bases between the two ends. The CDR3 extends over 13 amino acids. The germline V gene has CDR1 LNHNV and CDR2 YYDKDF (reference sequence).

The chain uses TRBV7-2 and TRBJ1-5; D perhaps matches TRBD1 (5 bases). Trimming took 5 bases from V and 9 from J, leaving 17 bases between them. Germline CDR1 SGHTA, CDR2 FQGNSA. This CDR3 contains 14 residues. The CDR3, as DNA: TGTGCCAGCAGCCCCGGAGGGGAAGAAGGGCCCCAGCATTTT. As protein: CASSPGGEEGPQHF.

The rearrangement links TRBV6-6 to TRBJ2-5; 7 nucleotides match TRBD1. Germline V lookup: CDR1 MNHNY, CDR2 SVGAGI (reference sequence). CDR3 length equals 13 residues. The J segment lost 5 bases and the V segment lost 6 bases, leaving 6 bases of the junction unmatched. The CDR3 nucleotides read TGTGCCAGCAGCCAGACAGGGACGGAGACCCAGTACTTC. Its translation: CASSQTGTETQYF.

This clone was detected a few times. As DNA, the CDR3 is TGTGCCAGCAGTTTAAGCCTTCACACAGATACGCAGTATTTT. It is translated as CASSLSLHTDTQYF. The chain recombines TRBV28 with TRBJ2-3; no definite D call. Germline V gene lookup returns CDR1 MDHEN and CDR2 SYDVKM. V dropped 2 bases and J dropped 2 bases, with 8 bases sitting between them. The CDR3 has 14 residues.

This clone was recorded a few times. The J gene is TRBJ2-7, the V gene TRBV21-1; the table's D call, TRBD1, was not checked against the DNA. TRBV21-1 has pseudogene status. This CDR3 is built from 14 residues. The CDR3 sequence: CASSRGTGFGEQYF. The CDR3 coding sequence is TGTGCCAGCAGCAGGGGGACAGGGTTCGGCGAGCAGTACTTC.

The sample holds a few counts of this clone. The gene calls are TRBV5-1 and TRBJ2-2; 9 bases are a match to TRBD1. V shed 4 bases and J 9 bases; nucleotides not matched to a gene: 10. Germline CDR1 reads SGHRS; CDR2 reads YFSETQ. This CDR3 contains 15 residues. CDR3 nucleotides: TGCGCCAGCAGCCCCCGACAGGGGGACGCCAGGGAGCTGTTTTTT. Its translation is CASSPRQGDARELFF.

The V gene is TRBV9, the J gene TRBJ2-1; unclear D gene. CDR1 SGDLS and CDR2 YYNGEE come from the germline V gene. The CDR3 is made up of 15 amino acids. V lost 0 bases and J 0 bases, leaving 7 bases between the germline ends. In DNA, the CDR3 is TGTGCCAGCAGCGTAGGAGCGAACTCCTACAATGAGCAGTTCTTC. Amino acids: CASSVGANSYNEQFF. Full variable domain (missing parts from reference TRBV9 and TRBJ2-1): DSGVTQTPKHLITATGQRVTLRCSPRSGDLSVYWYQQSLDQGLQFLIQYYNGEERAKGNILERFSAQQFPDLHSELNLSSLELGDSALYFCASSVGANSYNEQFFGPGTRLTVL.

The chain links TRBV4-1 to TRBJ1-2; TRBD1 matches 7 bases. Trimming took 1 base from V and 5 from J; bases not matched to a gene: 7. Germline V gene lookup returns CDR1 MGHRA and CDR2 YSYEKL. The CDR3 consists of 15 residues. CDR3 region: CASSQGVGGRYGYTF. CDR3 nucleotide sequence: TGCGCCAGCAGCCAAGGGGTAGGGGGCAGGTATGGCTACACCTTC.

The chain is built from TRBV5-6 and TRBJ1-2; D not certain. This CDR3 has 17 amino acids. The ends were cut back, 1 base at V and 8 bases at J, with 24 bases in the middle. The germline gives CDR1 SGHDT, CDR2 YYEEEE. CDR3 sequence: CASSLSRLPERNVGYTF. In nucleotides, the CDR3 is TGTGCCAGCAGCTTGTCACGACTCCCAGAACGAAACGTAGGCTACACCTTC.

A few counts support this clone. The chain uses TRBV10-3 and TRBJ2-2; 7 positions match TRBD2. The CDR3 is made up of 17 amino acids. Germline V gene sequence: CDR1 ENHRY, CDR2 SYGVKD. Unmatched junction bases numbered 15, after V lost 7 bases and J lost 4 bases. The CDR3 DNA follows: TGTGCCATCACCCCTCGGTCTGGGGGAGGGAGCACCGGGGAGCTGTTTTTT. Its translation: CAITPRSGGGSTGELFF.

The genes are TRBV27 and TRBJ1-1; D might be TRBD1 (6 bases). Trimming pared 10 bases from V and 3 bases from J, leaving 18 bases between. This CDR3 region has 14 residues. In germline, CDR1 is MNHEY, CDR2 SMNVEV (reference sequence). This chain's CDR3 is CATRKGDRDTEAFF. In DNA, the CDR3 is TGTGCCACCAGGAAGGGGGATAGGGACACTGAAGCTTTCTTT.

The gene calls are TRBV5-1 and TRBJ2-7; 10 nucleotides line up with TRBD2. Germline CDR1 and CDR2: SGHRS and YFSETQ. This CDR3 has 18 residues. Losses at the gene ends were 0 bases for V and 2 bases for J; bases not matched to a gene: 11. The CDR3 nucleotides read TGCGCCAGCAGCTTGGGTTGGCTAGCGGGAGATGACGCCTACGAGCAGTACTTC. It translates to CASSLGWLAGDDAYEQYF.

The gene calls are TRBV5-1 and TRBJ1-1; 8 positions match TRBD1. Losses at the gene ends were 0 bases for V and 4 bases for J; bases not matched to a gene: 2. Germline values: CDR1 SGHRS, CDR2 YFSETQ. This CDR3 contains 14 residues. DNA for the CDR3: TGCGCCAGCAGCTTGGCACAGGGGGGCACTGAAGCTTTCTTT. Its translation is CASSLAQGGTEAFF.

The chain has TRBV5-6 and TRBJ2-7, with D uncertain. CDR1 is SGHDT and CDR2 is YYEEEE in the germline V gene. The CDR3 is made up of 12 amino acids. V was shortened by 0 bases and J by 4 bases, with 5 bases between the two germline ends. The DNA of the CDR3 is TGTGCCAGCAGCTTGGTCGGGTACGAGCAGTACTTC. Its protein product is CASSLVGYEQYF.

The V call is TRBV2, the J call TRBJ2-2, with 12 bases aligning to TRBD1. The CDR3 has 12 residues. Germline CDR1 SNHLY, CDR2 FYNNEI. V shed 6 bases and J 13 bases; nucleotides not matched to a gene: 3. This chain's CDR3 is CASRGDRGPLFF. DNA for the CDR3: TGTGCCAGCAGAGGGGACAGGGGGCCGCTGTTTTTT.

CDR3 loop: CSVRLVRDRYEQYF. The CDR3 DNA reads TGCAGCGTTCGTTTGGTAAGAGACAGGTACGAGCAGTACTTC. This chain joins TRBV29-1 and TRBJ2-7, with a tentative D call TRBD1 (6 bases). The V and J ends lost 5 bases and 4 bases respectively, with 18 bases between them. CDR3 size: 14 residues. Germline values: CDR1 SQVTM, CDR2 ANQGSEA.

The chain has TRBV30 and TRBJ1-3, with 7 bases identical to TRBD1. Trimming at V came to 7 bases and at J to 3 bases, leaving 6 bases not matched to a gene. The CDR3 is 13 residues long. The germline V gene encodes CDR1 GTSNPN and CDR2 SVGIG (reference sequence). CDR3 loop: CALTGSLGNTIYF. CDR3 nucleotide sequence: TGTGCCTTGACAGGGTCTCTTGGAAACACCATATATTTT.

The rearrangement links TRBV9 to TRBJ1-3; 10 nucleotides agree with TRBD1. Trimming cost V 3 bases and J 4 bases; bases outside gene matches: 7. The germline CDR1 and CDR2 sequences are SGDLS and YYNGEE. The CDR3 is made up of 16 amino acids. The CDR3 spells CASSAPGTGVGNTIYF. CDR3 in DNA: TGTGCCAGCAGCGCCCCCGGGACAGGGGTCGGAAACACCATATATTTT.

The chain has TRBV7-9 and TRBJ2-5; D remains ambiguous. In germline, CDR1 is SEHNR, CDR2 FQNEAQ (reference sequence). V lost 1 base, J lost 8 bases, and 8 bases lay in between. This CDR3 is built from 12 residues. Here the CDR3 reads CASSLGESTQYF. CDR3 sequence (DNA): TGTGCCAGCAGCTTAGGCGAGTCTACCCAGTACTTC.

CDR3 nucleotides: TGTGCCAGCAGCCCCGGGGACATCGACATTCAGTACTTC. Residues: CASSPGDIDIQYF. V usage is TRBV6-5 and J usage is TRBJ2-4, with a weak D call TRBD1 (6 bases). Germline CDR1 MNHEY, CDR2 SVGAGI. CDR3 length: 13 residues. The V and J ends lost 6 bases and 8 bases respectively, with 14 bases between them.

The CDR3 loop is CASSLNSETQYF. The CDR3 DNA reads TGTGCCAGCAGCTTAAACTCGGAGACCCAGTACTTC. The rearrangement uses TRBV7-9 and TRBJ2-5; D uncertain. V was shortened by 2 bases and J by 5 bases, with 6 bases between the two germline ends. There are 12 residues in the CDR3. Looked up from germline, CDR1 is SEHNR and CDR2 is FQNEAQ (reference sequence).